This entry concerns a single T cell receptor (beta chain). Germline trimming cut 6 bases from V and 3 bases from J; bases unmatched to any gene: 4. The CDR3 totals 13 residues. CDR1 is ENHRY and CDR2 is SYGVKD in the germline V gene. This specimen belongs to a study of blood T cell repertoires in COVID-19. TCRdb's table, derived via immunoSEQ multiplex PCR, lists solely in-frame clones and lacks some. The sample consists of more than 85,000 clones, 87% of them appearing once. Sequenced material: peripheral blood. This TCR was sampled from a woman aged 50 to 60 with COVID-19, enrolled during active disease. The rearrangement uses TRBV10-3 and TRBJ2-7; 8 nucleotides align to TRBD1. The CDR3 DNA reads TGTGCCATCAGGGACAGGGATCACTACGAGCAGTACTTC. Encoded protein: CAIRDRDHYEQYF.